Included here is one T cell receptor beta chain sequence, with context. The data belong to a study of blood T cell repertoires in COVID-19. For the study at large: Samples came from the United States, Italy and Spain, spanning acute and convalescent COVID-19. PBMCs, B-cell-depleted T cells, or T cells provided the cDNA or gDNA that made up the material.

The CDR3 has 14 residues. Germline lookup yields CDR1 LGHNA and CDR2 YNFKEQ. The trim removed 1 base at V and 6 bases at J, leaving 5 bases unmatched. In the original workflow: Reference gene primer amplification yielded estimated nucleated cell counts. The data were produced by immunoSEQ multiplex PCR, yet TCRdb's version contains in-frame clones alone and is incomplete. V and J calls plus clone size are reproduced from that table; the DNA served to infer D and trimming. The data contain some 220,000 clones, about 80% of them singletons. This chain uses TRBV4-2 with TRBJ2-5, with TRBD2 matching 7 bases. The sequence was obtained from a woman in her fifties or sixties with acute or convalescent COVID-19. The sequenced material came from peripheral blood. CDR3 DNA sequence: TGTGCCAGCAGCCAAGCATCGGGGGGACAGACCCAGTACTTC. Translated, it gives CASSQASGGQTQYF.